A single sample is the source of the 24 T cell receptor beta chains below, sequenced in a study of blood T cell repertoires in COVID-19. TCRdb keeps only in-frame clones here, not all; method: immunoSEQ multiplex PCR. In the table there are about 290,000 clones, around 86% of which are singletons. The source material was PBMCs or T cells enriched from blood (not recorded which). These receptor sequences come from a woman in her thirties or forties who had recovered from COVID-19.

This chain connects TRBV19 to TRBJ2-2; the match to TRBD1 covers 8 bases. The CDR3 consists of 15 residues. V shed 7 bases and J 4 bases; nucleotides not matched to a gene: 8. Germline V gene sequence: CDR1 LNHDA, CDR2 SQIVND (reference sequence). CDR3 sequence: CASTPWTGPTGELFF. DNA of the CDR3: TGTGCCAGTACCCCCTGGACAGGGCCCACCGGGGAGCTGTTTTTT.

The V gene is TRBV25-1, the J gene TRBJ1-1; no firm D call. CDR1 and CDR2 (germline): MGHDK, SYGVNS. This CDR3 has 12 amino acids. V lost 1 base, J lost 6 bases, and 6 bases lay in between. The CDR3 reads CASSEWGAEAFF. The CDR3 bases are TGTGCCAGCAGTGAATGGGGAGCTGAAGCTTTCTTT.

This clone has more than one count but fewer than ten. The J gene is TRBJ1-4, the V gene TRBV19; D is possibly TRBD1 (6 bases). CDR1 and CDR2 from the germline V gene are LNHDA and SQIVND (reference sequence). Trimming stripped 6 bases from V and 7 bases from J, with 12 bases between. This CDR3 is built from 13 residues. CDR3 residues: CASRAGVTEKLFF. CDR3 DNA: TGTGCCAGTAGGGCAGGGGTGACTGAAAAACTGTTTTTT.

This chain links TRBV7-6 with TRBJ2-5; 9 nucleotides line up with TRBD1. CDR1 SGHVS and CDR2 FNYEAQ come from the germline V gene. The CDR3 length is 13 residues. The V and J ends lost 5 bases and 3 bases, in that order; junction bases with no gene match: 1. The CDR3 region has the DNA TGTGCCAGCAGCCGGACAGGGGAAGAGACCCAGTACTTC. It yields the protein CASSRTGEETQYF.

Here the CDR3 reads CASSFYSFNQPQHF. The CDR3 nucleotides are TGTGCCAGCAGCTTTTACAGCTTCAATCAGCCCCAGCATTTT. This rearrangement joins TRBV7-2 to TRBJ1-5; D remains ambiguous. V dropped 3 bases and J dropped 3 bases, with 9 bases sitting between them. The CDR3 runs to 14 residues. CDR1 SGHTA and CDR2 FQGNSA come from the germline V gene.

The CDR3 is CASSQGVGGQPQHF. The CDR3 DNA reads as TGCGCCAGCAGCCAAGGAGTCGGCGGACAGCCCCAGCATTTT. This rearrangement joins TRBV4-1 to TRBJ1-5; D not resolved. There are 14 residues in the CDR3. V was trimmed by 1 base and J by 7 bases, leaving 11 bases between them. Germline loops: CDR1 MGHRA, CDR2 YSYEKL.

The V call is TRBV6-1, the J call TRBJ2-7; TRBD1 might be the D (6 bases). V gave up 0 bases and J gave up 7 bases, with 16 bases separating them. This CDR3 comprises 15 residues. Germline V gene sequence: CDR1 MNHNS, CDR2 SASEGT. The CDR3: CASSEAWDTLVEQYF. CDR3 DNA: TGTGCCAGCAGTGAAGCGTGGGACACCTTGGTGGAGCAGTACTTC.

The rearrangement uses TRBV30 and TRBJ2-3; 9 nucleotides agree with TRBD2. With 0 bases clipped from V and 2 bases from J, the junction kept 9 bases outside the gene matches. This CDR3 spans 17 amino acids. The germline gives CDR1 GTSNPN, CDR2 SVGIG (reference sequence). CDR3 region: CAWSVHWGLAPTDTQYF. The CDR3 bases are TGTGCCTGGAGTGTACATTGGGGACTAGCCCCCACAGATACGCAGTATTTT.

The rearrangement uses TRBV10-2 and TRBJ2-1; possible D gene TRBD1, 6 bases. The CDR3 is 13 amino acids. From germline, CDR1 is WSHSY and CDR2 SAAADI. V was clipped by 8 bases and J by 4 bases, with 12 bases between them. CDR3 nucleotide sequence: TGCGCCAGCCGGGACACCCCGTACAATGAGCAGTTCTTC. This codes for CASRDTPYNEQFF.

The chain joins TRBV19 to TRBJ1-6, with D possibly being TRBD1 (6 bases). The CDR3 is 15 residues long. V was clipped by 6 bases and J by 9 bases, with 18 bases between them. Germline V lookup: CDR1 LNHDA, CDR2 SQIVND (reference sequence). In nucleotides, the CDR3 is TGTGCCAGTAGCCCGGCGGACAGTCGCATTTCACCCCTCCACTTT. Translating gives CASSPADSRISPLHF. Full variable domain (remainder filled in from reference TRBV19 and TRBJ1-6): DGGITQSPKYLFRKEGQNVTLSCEQNLNHDAMYWYRQDPGQGLRLIYYSQIVNDFQKGDIAEGYSVSREKKESFPLTVTSAQKNPTAFYLCASSPADSRISPLHFGNGTRLTVT.

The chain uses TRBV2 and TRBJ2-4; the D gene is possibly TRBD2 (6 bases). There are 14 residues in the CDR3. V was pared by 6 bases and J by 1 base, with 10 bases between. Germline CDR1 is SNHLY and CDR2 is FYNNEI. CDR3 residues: CASRGTWAKNIQYF. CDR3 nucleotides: TGTGCCAGCAGGGGGACTTGGGCCAAAAACATTCAGTACTTC.

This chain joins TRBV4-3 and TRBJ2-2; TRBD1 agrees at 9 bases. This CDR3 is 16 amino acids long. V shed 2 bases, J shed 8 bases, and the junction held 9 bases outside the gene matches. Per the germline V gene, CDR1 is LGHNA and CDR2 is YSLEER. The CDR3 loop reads CASSQPGQGKAGELFF. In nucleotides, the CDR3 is TGCGCCAGCAGCCAACCGGGACAGGGAAAAGCGGGGGAGCTGTTTTTT.

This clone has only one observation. In DNA form, the CDR3 reads TGTGCCACCAGTGATTCCCTAGCGGGAGAGACCCAGTACTTC. This gives the protein CATSDSLAGETQYF. This chain links TRBV24-1 with TRBJ2-5; 8 nucleotides agree with TRBD2. The CDR3 contains 14 residues. The germline V gene has CDR1 KGHDR and CDR2 SFDVKD. V shed 2 bases, J shed 4 bases, and the junction held 2 bases outside the gene matches.

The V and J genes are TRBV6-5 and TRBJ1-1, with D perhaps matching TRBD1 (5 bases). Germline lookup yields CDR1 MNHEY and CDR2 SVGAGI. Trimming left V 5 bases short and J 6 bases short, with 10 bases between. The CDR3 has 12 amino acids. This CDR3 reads CASSRTGAEAFF. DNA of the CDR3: TGTGCCAGCAGTAGGACGGGGGCTGAAGCTTTCTTT.

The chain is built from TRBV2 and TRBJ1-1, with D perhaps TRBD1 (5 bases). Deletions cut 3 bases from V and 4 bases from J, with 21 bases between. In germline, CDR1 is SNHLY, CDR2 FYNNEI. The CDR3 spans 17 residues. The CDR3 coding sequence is TGTGCCAGCAGTGACCTCCGGCAGGGTAGTTTGTTCACTGAAGCTTTCTTT. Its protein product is CASSDLRQGSLFTEAFF.

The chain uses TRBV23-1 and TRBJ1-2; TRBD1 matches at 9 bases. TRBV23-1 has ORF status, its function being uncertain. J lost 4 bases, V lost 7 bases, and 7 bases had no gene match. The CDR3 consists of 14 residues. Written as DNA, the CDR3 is TGCGCCAGCACTCCCGAGACAGGGGGCTATGGCTACACCTTC. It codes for CASTPETGGYGYTF.

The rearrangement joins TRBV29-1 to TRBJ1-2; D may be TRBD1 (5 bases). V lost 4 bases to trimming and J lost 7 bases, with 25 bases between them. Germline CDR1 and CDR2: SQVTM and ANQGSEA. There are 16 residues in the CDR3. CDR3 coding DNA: TGCAGCGTTGGCCGGGGAGGGACGGTGGTGGCTGGTGGCTACACCTTC. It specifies CSVGRGGTVVAGGYTF.

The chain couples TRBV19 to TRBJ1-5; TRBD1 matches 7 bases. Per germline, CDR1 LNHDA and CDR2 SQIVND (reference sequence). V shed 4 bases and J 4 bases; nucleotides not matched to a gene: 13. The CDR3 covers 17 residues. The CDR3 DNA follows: TGTGCCAGTAGTACAGGACCGACAGGGTTTGGAAATCAGCCCCAGCATTTT. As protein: CASSTGPTGFGNQPQHF.

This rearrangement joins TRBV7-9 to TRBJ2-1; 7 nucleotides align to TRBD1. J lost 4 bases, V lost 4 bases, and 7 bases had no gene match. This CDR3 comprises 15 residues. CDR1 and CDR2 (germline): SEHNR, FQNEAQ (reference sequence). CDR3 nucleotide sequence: TGTGCCAGCAGCTCGCCCCGGGACAGATACAATGAGCAGTTCTTC. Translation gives CASSSPRDRYNEQFF. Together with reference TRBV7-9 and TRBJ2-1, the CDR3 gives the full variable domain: DTGVSQNPRHKITKRGQNVTFRCDPISEHNRLYWYRQTLGQGPEFLTYFQNEAQLEKSRLLSDRFSAERPKGSFSTLEIQRTEQGDSAMYLCASSSPRDRYNEQFFGPGTRLTVL.

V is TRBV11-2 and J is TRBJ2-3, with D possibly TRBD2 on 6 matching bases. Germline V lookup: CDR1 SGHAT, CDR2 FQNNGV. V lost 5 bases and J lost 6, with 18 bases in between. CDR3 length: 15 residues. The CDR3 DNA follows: TGTGCCAGCAGCCTAAGGGGACCCAGCGGGGATACGCAGTATTTT. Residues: CASSLRGPSGDTQYF.

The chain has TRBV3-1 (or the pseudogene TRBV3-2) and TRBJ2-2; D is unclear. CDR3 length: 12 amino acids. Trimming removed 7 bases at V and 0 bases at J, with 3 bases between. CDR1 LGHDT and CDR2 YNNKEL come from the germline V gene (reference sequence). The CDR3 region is CASNSNTGELFF. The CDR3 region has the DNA TGTGCCAGCAACTCGAACACCGGGGAGCTGTTTTTT.

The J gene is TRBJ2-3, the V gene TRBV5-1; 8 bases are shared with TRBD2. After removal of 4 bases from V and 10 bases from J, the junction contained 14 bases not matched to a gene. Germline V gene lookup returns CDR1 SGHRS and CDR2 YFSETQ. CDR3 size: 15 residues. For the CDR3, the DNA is TGCGCCAGCAGCCGGAGCGGGGGCCACTCGGGGCCGCAGTATTTT. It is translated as CASSRSGGHSGPQYF.

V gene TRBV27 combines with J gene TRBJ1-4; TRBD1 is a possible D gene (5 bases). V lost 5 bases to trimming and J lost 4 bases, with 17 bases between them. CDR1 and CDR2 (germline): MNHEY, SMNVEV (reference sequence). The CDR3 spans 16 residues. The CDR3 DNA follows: TGTGCCAGCAGTCCATGGGCGGTTCAGGGTAATGAAAAACTGTTTTTT. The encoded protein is CASSPWAVQGNEKLFF. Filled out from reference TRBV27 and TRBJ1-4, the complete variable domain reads EAQVTQNPRYLITVTGKKLTVTCSQNMNHEYMSWYRQDPGLGLRQIYYSMNVEVTDKGDVPEGYKVSRKEKRNFPLILESPSPNQTSLYFCASSPWAVQGNEKLFFGSGTQLSVL.

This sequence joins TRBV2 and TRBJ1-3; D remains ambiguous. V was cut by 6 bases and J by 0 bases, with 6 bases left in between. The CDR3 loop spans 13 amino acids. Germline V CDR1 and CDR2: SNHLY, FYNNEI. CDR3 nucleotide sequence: TGTGCCAGCAGGGAACACTCTGGAAACACCATATATTTT. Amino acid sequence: CASREHSGNTIYF.